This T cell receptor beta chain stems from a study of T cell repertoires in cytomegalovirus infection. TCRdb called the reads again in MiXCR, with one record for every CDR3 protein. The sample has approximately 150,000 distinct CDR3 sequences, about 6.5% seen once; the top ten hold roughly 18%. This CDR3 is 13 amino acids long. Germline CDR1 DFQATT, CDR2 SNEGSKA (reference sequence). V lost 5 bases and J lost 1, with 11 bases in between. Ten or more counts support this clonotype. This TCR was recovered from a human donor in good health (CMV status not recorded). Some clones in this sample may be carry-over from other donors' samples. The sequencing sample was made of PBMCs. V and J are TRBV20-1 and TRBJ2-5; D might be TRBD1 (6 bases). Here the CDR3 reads CSAVGQTQETQYF. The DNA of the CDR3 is TGCAGTGCTGTCGGACAGACCCAAGAGACCCAGTACTTC.